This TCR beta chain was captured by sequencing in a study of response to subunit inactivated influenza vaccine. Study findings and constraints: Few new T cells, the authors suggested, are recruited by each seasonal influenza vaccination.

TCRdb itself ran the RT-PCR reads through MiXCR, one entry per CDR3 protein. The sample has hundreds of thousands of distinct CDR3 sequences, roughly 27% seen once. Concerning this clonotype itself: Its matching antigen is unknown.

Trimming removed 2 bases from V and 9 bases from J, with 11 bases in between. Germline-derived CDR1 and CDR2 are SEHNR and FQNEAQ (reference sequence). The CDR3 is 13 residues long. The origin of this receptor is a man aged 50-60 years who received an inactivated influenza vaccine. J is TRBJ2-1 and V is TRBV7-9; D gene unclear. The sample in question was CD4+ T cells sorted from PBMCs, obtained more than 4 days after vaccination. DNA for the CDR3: TGTGCCAGCAGCTTAAGTCTAGTAGGTGAGCAGTTCTTC. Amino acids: CASSLSLVGEQFF.